Listed below are T cell receptor beta chains from one sample, sequenced in a study of OX40 agonist ivuxolimab in advanced cancers. Assay used: immunoSEQ multiplex PCR; TCRdb lists only in-frame clones, some missing. The sample lists roughly 70,000 clones; less than 90% were seen once. Specimen: CD4+ or CD8+ T cells sorted from blood, collected in a trial of the OX40 agonist ivuxolimab. The source is an adult with an advanced solid tumor such as melanoma, head and neck, liver or kidney cancer. CDR3s include the opening cysteine and the closing phenylalanine or tryptophan. The order of the fields is D gene, clone size, J gene, V gene, CDR3 DNA, CDR3 protein. D genes are given only for firm matches. The size of a clone is reported for some rows only, either as once, few or many, or as a class for expanded clones.

D gene: NA
clone size: NA
J gene: TRBJ1-1
V gene: TRBV5-1
CDR3 DNA: TGCGCCAGCAGCTCCCGGTCTGGGGGTGAGGGCACTGAAGCTTTCTTT
CDR3 protein: CASSSRSGGEGTEAFF

D gene: TRBD2
clone size: NA
J gene: TRBJ2-7
V gene: TRBV4-1
CDR3 DNA: TGCGCCAGCAGCTCCACCCCTAGCGGGAGATACTACGAGCAGTACTTC
CDR3 protein: CASSSTPSGRYYEQYF

D gene: NA
clone size: NA
J gene: TRBJ1-4
V gene: TRBV19
CDR3 DNA: TGTGCCAGTGCCCGGGAGCCAGGGGCAACTAATGAAAAACTGTTTTTT
CDR3 protein: CASAREPGATNEKLFF

D gene: NA
clone size: NA
J gene: TRBJ1-1
V gene: TRBV11-2
CDR3 DNA: TGTGCCAGCAGCTTTAGCACGAACACTGAAGCTTTCTTT
CDR3 protein: CASSFSTNTEAFF

D gene: TRBD1
clone size: NA
J gene: TRBJ1-1
V gene: TRBV6-8
CDR3 DNA: TGTGCCAGCAGTTACTCTCGGGACAGTATGAACACTGAAGCTTTCTTT
CDR3 protein: CASSYSRDSMNTEAFF

D gene: NA
clone size: NA
J gene: TRBJ2-1
V gene: TRBV11-3
CDR3 DNA: TGTGCCAGCAGCTTAGATAGCCGGGGAGACAATGAGCAGTTCTTC
CDR3 protein: CASSLDSRGDNEQFF

D gene: NA
clone size: NA
J gene: TRBJ2-2
V gene: TRBV7-2
CDR3 DNA: TGTGCCAGCAGCTTCTACGGGGGCGCCGGGGAGCTGTTTTTT
CDR3 protein: CASSFYGGAGELFF

D gene: NA
clone size: NA
J gene: TRBJ1-1
V gene: TRBV6-5
CDR3 DNA: TGTGCCAGCAGTTACAATAAGGTGAACACTGAAGCTTTCTTT
CDR3 protein: CASSYNKVNTEAFF

D gene: NA
clone size: few
J gene: TRBJ2-7
V gene: TRBV2
CDR3 DNA: TGTGCCAGCCAGAGGGAGGTGTGGGGACTTTCCTACGAGCAGTACTTC
CDR3 protein: CASQREVWGLSYEQYF

D gene: NA
clone size: NA
J gene: TRBJ1-5
V gene: TRBV6-5
CDR3 DNA: TGTGCCAGCAGGATTAGCAATCAGCCCCAGCATTTT
CDR3 protein: CASRISNQPQHF

D gene: NA
clone size: NA
J gene: TRBJ1-6
V gene: TRBV5-6
CDR3 DNA: TGTGCCAGCAGCTTCCCAGGTTTAAATTCACCCCTCCACTTT
CDR3 protein: CASSFPGLNSPLHF

D gene: TRBD1
clone size: NA
J gene: TRBJ2-2
V gene: TRBV5-1
CDR3 DNA: TGCGCCAGCAGCTTCAGGACAGGGGAGGCCGGGGAGCTGTTTTTT
CDR3 protein: CASSFRTGEAGELFF

D gene: NA
clone size: NA
J gene: TRBJ1-5
V gene: TRBV4-1
CDR3 DNA: TGCGCCAGCAGCCAGCAGGGGATGGGGAATCAGCCCCAGCATTTT
CDR3 protein: CASSQQGMGNQPQHF

D gene: NA
clone size: NA
J gene: TRBJ2-3
V gene: TRBV5-4
CDR3 DNA: TGTGCCAGCAGCCCACAGGGGGGGGTTAGCACAGATACGCAGTATTTT
CDR3 protein: CASSPQGGVSTDTQYF

D gene: TRBD1
clone size: NA
J gene: TRBJ1-5
V gene: TRBV7-2
CDR3 DNA: TGTGCCAGCAGCTCTACAGGGGGCAATCAGCCCCAGCATTTT
CDR3 protein: CASSSTGGNQPQHF

D gene: NA
clone size: NA
J gene: TRBJ1-3
V gene: TRBV29-1
CDR3 DNA: TGCAGCATGACGGTTACTTCTGGAAACACCATATATTTT
CDR3 protein: CSMTVTSGNTIYF

D gene: NA
clone size: NA
J gene: TRBJ2-7
V gene: TRBV28
CDR3 DNA: TGTGCCACGGGGGAGGAGGGGCCAAAAAACGAGCAGTACTTC
CDR3 protein: CATGEEGPKNEQYF

D gene: NA
clone size: once
J gene: TRBJ2-4
V gene: TRBV30
CDR3 DNA: TGTGCCTGGAGTGCACAGGGAAGGTCGGCCATTCAGTACTTC
CDR3 protein: CAWSAQGRSAIQYF

D gene: NA
clone size: NA
J gene: TRBJ2-7
V gene: TRBV6-6
CDR3 DNA: TGTGCCAGCAGTTACTCGTCCGATAACTACGAGCAGTACTTC
CDR3 protein: CASSYSSDNYEQYF

D gene: TRBD1
clone size: few
J gene: TRBJ2-7
V gene: TRBV10-1
CDR3 DNA: TGCGCCAGCAGTGATTCAGGGGGCGCGGACGAGCAGTACTTC
CDR3 protein: CASSDSGGADEQYF

D gene: TRBD2
clone size: NA
J gene: TRBJ2-7
V gene: TRBV7-6
CDR3 DNA: TGTGCCAGCAGCCGCCGGACTAGCGGCTCCTACGAGCAGTACTTC
CDR3 protein: CASSRRTSGSYEQYF

D gene: NA
clone size: NA
J gene: TRBJ1-1
V gene: TRBV5-1
CDR3 DNA: TGCGCCAGCAGCCCGGGACAGAACACTGAAGCTTTCTTT
CDR3 protein: CASSPGQNTEAFF

D gene: NA
clone size: NA
J gene: TRBJ2-1
V gene: TRBV2
CDR3 DNA: TGTGCCAGCAGCCGCTACAATGAGCAGTTCTTC
CDR3 protein: CASSRYNEQFF

D gene: NA
clone size: few
J gene: TRBJ2-5
V gene: TRBV20-1
CDR3 DNA: TGCAGTGCTATTGGGGGGGAGACCCAGTACTTC
CDR3 protein: CSAIGGETQYF

D gene: TRBD1
clone size: NA
J gene: TRBJ2-3
V gene: TRBV11-2
CDR3 DNA: TGTGCCAGCAGCTTAAGAGGGGGCATTAGCACAGATACGCAGTATTTT
CDR3 protein: CASSLRGGISTDTQYF

D gene: NA
clone size: NA
J gene: TRBJ2-7
V gene: TRBV18
CDR3 DNA: TGTGCCAGCTCACCCAGATCAAAAGGCGAGCAGTACTTC
CDR3 protein: CASSPRSKGEQYF

D gene: NA
clone size: NA
J gene: TRBJ1-1
V gene: TRBV4-1
CDR3 DNA: TGCGCCAGCAGCCAAGAATTGGTCCTAAGCGCTGAAGCTTTCTTT
CDR3 protein: CASSQELVLSAEAFF

D gene: TRBD2
clone size: few
J gene: TRBJ2-1
V gene: TRBV7-9
CDR3 DNA: TGTGCCAGCAGACGGACTAGCGGGATGTACAATGAGCAGTTCTTC
CDR3 protein: CASRRTSGMYNEQFF

D gene: NA
clone size: NA
J gene: TRBJ2-3
V gene: TRBV29-1
CDR3 DNA: TGCAGCGTTTTGGGTTATAGCACAGATACGCAGTATTTT
CDR3 protein: CSVLGYSTDTQYF

D gene: NA
clone size: NA
J gene: TRBJ2-1
V gene: TRBV7-2
CDR3 DNA: TGTGCCAGCAGCTTACGCAGGTTCAACAATGAGCAGTTCTTC
CDR3 protein: CASSLRRFNNEQFF

D gene: NA
clone size: NA
J gene: TRBJ1-3
V gene: TRBV4-3
CDR3 DNA: TGCGCCAGCAGCCAAGATACACCGCTGGGTGCGGGAAACACCATATATTTT
CDR3 protein: CASSQDTPLGAGNTIYF

D gene: NA
clone size: NA
J gene: TRBJ1-2
V gene: TRBV7-2
CDR3 DNA: TGTGCCAGCAGCTTAGTGTCCCCAGGGACGTTTGGCTACACCTTC
CDR3 protein: CASSLVSPGTFGYTF

D gene: NA
clone size: NA
J gene: TRBJ2-5
V gene: TRBV7-6
CDR3 DNA: TGTGCCAGCAGCTTAGGCGGTGGCGAGACCCAGTACTTC
CDR3 protein: CASSLGGGETQYF

D gene: TRBD2
clone size: NA
J gene: TRBJ2-1
V gene: TRBV7-8
CDR3 DNA: TGTGCCAGCAGCTTATCTAGCGGGGGGGCGATCAATGAGCAGTTCTTC
CDR3 protein: CASSLSSGGAINEQFF

D gene: NA
clone size: NA
J gene: TRBJ2-7
V gene: TRBV7-2
CDR3 DNA: TGTGCCAGCAGCTTTGCCGACGGGGTATACGAGCAGTACTTC
CDR3 protein: CASSFADGVYEQYF

D gene: TRBD1
clone size: NA
J gene: TRBJ2-7
V gene: TRBV28
CDR3 DNA: TGTGCCAGCAGCCCGACAGGGTTCTACGAGCAGTACTTC
CDR3 protein: CASSPTGFYEQYF

D gene: TRBD1
clone size: NA
J gene: TRBJ1-2
V gene: TRBV4-1
CDR3 DNA: TGCGCCAGCAGCCAACAACCGGGACAGGGAACGGGCTACACCTTC
CDR3 protein: CASSQQPGQGTGYTF